These 3 T cell receptor beta chains originate from one sample sequenced in a study of cytomegalovirus exposure and HLA in healthy donors (TCRdb year 2017). Libraries were prepared through the immunoSEQ multiplex PCR assay. The multiplex PCR relied on a mix of 60 forward primers for TCR Vbeta segments and 13 reverse primers for TCR Jbeta segments. TCRdb provides this immuneACCESS table in a form limited to in-frame rearrangements. Some clones are lacking; in checked studies, under half of them reflect an unresolved V gene, and why the rest are absent is not known. The sample profile shows approximately 190,000 clones; about 80% of them were found once. Clones ranked in the top ten supply roughly 15% of the sample. Sequencing was carried out using PBMCs. These TCRs come from a woman in her 30s in good health and CMV-seropositive.

The V and J genes are TRBV6-5 and TRBJ2-7, with 9 positions matching TRBD1. V lost 8 bases and J lost 2; bases outside the gene matches: 4. CDR1 and CDR2 (germline): MNHEY, SVGAGI. The CDR3 is 13 residues long. DNA of the CDR3: TGTGCCAGCCTTCGGACAGGGGCCTACGAGCAGTACTTC. Translated, it gives CASLRTGAYEQYF.

The genes are TRBV1 and TRBJ2-2; TRBD1, the table's D call, was not compared with the DNA. TRBV1 is labeled a pseudogene. CDR3 length equals 19 residues. CDR3 sequence reads: CTSSQVGTGLGVSTGELFF. DNA of the CDR3: TGCACCAGCAGCCAAGTAGGGACAGGGCTGGGCGTTAGCACCGGGGAGCTGTTTTTT.

The V call is TRBV4-1, the J call TRBJ2-2; 8 bases line up with TRBD1. The germline V gene has CDR1 MGHRA and CDR2 YSYEKL. The length of the CDR3 is 18 residues. The junction had 15 bases not matched to a gene; V was cut back by 4 bases and J by 5 bases. The CDR3 coding sequence is TGCGCCAGCAGCCTTAAAGCTTCAGGGGGCGCCACGACCGGGGAGCTGTTTTTT. Residues: CASSLKASGGATTGELFF.